Shown below are 7 T cell receptor beta chains from a single sample sequenced in a study of T cell responses to AZD1222 COVID-19 vaccine. Sequencing was performed with immunoSEQ multiplex PCR; in TCRdb, only in-frame clones are kept and a portion is missing. In the table there are 100,000 to 110,000 clones, approximately 87% of which are singletons. The sample in question was peripheral blood, obtained on day 0 of MenACWY control vaccination. These receptors were obtained from an adult in good health.

As to this clone: The same CDR3 arises from other DNA sequences in this sample as well. CDR3 sequence: CASSLAGLNTEAFF. Here the CDR3 DNA reads TGTGCCAGCAGCCTCGCAGGGCTGAACACTGAAGCTTTCTTT. This chain links TRBV7-2 with TRBJ1-1, with a possible D match to TRBD1 (5 bases). Germline CDR1 reads SGHTA; CDR2 reads FQGNSA. Between the trimmed V and J ends, which lost 5 bases and 0 bases, there was a span of 10 bases. The CDR3 covers 14 residues.

Here the CDR3 reads CASSLVVVTEAFF. CDR3 bases: TGTGCCAGCAGCTTAGTGGTGGTCACTGAAGCTTTCTTT. This chain links TRBV7-2 with TRBJ1-1; D is unclear. V lost 1 base and J 4 bases, leaving 7 bases between the germline ends. Germline V lookup: CDR1 SGHTA, CDR2 FQGNSA. The length of the CDR3 is 13 residues.

The chain recombines TRBV6-6 with TRBJ2-1; TRBD2 aligns across 7 bases. V was pared by 5 bases and J by 14 bases, with 24 bases of the junction left unmatched. Germline V lookup: CDR1 MNHNY, CDR2 SVGAGI (reference sequence). The length of the CDR3 is 17 residues. The CDR3 region has the DNA TGTGCCAGCAGTCGGAGAACCCAGCGGGGACCCCAGGATAAGGAGTTCTTC. This codes for CASSRRTQRGPQDKEFF.

This sequence joins TRBV19 and TRBJ2-2; TRBD1 is a possible D gene (7 bases). The CDR3 is made up of 16 amino acids. The V gene's germline CDR1 is LNHDA and CDR2 SQIVND (reference sequence). V lost 7 bases, J lost 1 base, and 16 bases lay in between. This chain's CDR3 is CASTPYRGGNTGELFF. As DNA, the CDR3 is TGTGCCAGTACCCCATACAGGGGAGGGAACACCGGGGAGCTGTTTTTT.

This clone was counted a single time. This chain joins TRBV6-5 and TRBJ2-1; 10 nucleotides line up with TRBD1. This CDR3 spans 13 amino acids. The ends lost 5 bases at V and 10 bases at J; junction bases unmatched: 5. Germline values: CDR1 MNHEY, CDR2 SVGAGI. In nucleotides, the CDR3 is TGTGCCAGCAGTCGACAGGGGGCTAGGGAGCAGTTCTTC. Translated, it gives CASSRQGAREQFF.

CDR3 loop: CAISESRGGGAEQFF. DNA of the CDR3: TGTGCCATCAGTGAGTCGCGTGGCGGGGGAGCTGAGCAGTTCTTC. This chain connects TRBV10-3 to TRBJ2-1, with 7 bases identical to TRBD2. After removal of 0 bases from V and 9 bases from J, the junction contained 8 bases not matched to a gene. Germline CDR1 and CDR2: ENHRY and SYGVKD. CDR3 length: 15 residues.

The gene calls are TRBV11-3 and TRBJ2-2; 9 bases line up with TRBD1. Germline values: CDR1 SGHNT, CDR2 YENEEA. The length of the CDR3 is 16 residues. With V trimmed by 2 bases and J by 4 bases, 5 bases remained unmatched. The CDR3 DNA reads TGTGCCAGCAGCTTACGACAGGGGGTGGGCACCGGGGAGCTGTTTTTT. The encoded protein is CASSLRQGVGTGELFF. Filled out from reference TRBV11-3 and TRBJ2-2, the complete variable domain reads EAGVVQSPRYKIIEKKQPVAFWCNPISGHNTLYWYLQNLGQGPELLIRYENEEAVDDSQLPKDRFSAERLKGVDSTLKIQPAELGDSAVYLCASSLRQGVGTGELFFGEGSRLTVL.